This T cell receptor beta chain was recorded in a study of cytomegalovirus exposure and HLA in healthy donors. Study at large: The Caucasian-associated ancestry cluster held less than 85% of roughly 370 genotyped donors. Study conclusions and caveats: Most likely, a cluster of highly shared sequence variants arose as a sequencing artifact.

In regard to this clone: Antigen unknown.

The PCR made use of 60 Vbeta and 13 Jbeta primers. TCRdb keeps only in-frame clones here, not all; method: immunoSEQ multiplex PCR. This table has 120,000 or so clones, around 83% appearing once. V was clipped by 0 bases and J by 5 bases, with 14 bases between them. The CDR3 consists of 15 residues. Germline V gene data show CDR1 as SGHRS and CDR2 as YFSETQ. This chain joins TRBV5-1 and TRBJ1-1; a possible D gene is TRBD1 (6 bases). The receptor was isolated from a woman aged 55-69 years in good health and CMV-seropositive. The sequenced sample was PBMCs. The CDR3 loop reads CASSLAIQGTTEAFF. CDR3 nucleotide sequence: TGCGCCAGCAGCTTGGCGATCCAGGGGACGACTGAAGCTTTCTTT.